Sequencing of this T cell receptor (beta chain) was carried out in a study of blood T cell repertoires in COVID-19. Study in general: Samples taken during acute and convalescent COVID-19 were collected in the United States, Italy and Spain. T cells, B-cell-depleted T cells, or PBMCs provided the cDNA or gDNA that served as material.

Authors' processing steps: Reference gene primers were amplified, and this amplification served to estimate nucleated cell counts. TCRdb's table, derived via immunoSEQ multiplex PCR, lists solely in-frame clones and lacks some. V, J and clone size derive from that table, while D and trimming were established from the DNA sequence. Here the sample spans 100,000 or so clones, around 90% being singletons. The sequencing input was peripheral blood. The receptor comes from a woman aged 50 to 60 in a cohort sampled during active COVID-19.

CDR3 DNA: TGTGCCATCAGTGGTATCGAGGGTCCCCTCCACTTT. It translates to CAISGIEGPLHF. This chain connects TRBV10-3 to TRBJ1-6; no definite D call. Trimming shortened V by 4 bases and J by 13 bases, and 11 bases separated the two germline ends. The CDR3 length is 12 residues. Germline CDR1 ENHRY, CDR2 SYGVKD.